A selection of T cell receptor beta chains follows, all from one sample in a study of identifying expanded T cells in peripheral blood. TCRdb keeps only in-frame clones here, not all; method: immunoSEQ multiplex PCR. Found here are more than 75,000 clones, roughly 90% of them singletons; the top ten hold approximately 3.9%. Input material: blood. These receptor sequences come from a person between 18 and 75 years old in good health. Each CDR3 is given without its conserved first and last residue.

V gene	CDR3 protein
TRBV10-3	AISAGNQETQY
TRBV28	ASEDRDEKLF
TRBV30	AFRDSYYQPQH
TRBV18	ASSPNQGNTGELF
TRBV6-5	ASSYRGRETQY
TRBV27	ASSPGSSYNEQF
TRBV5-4	ASSFRIQGDGYT
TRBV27	ASIFRETQY
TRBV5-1	ASSLGWTAQETQY
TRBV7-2	ASSLAPDTFYGYT
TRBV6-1	ASRGDEGNSYEQY
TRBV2	ASIGLGYEQY
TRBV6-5	ASSKSGQRSWQY
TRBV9	ASSAGVEAF
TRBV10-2	ASMKTYEQY
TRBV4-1	ASSQEGRALTTEAF
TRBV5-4	ASSRATDTQY
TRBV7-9	ASNDEGGGNTEAF
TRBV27	ASSPRTGGGNYGYT
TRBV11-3	ASSRRTGDTGELF
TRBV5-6	ASSSRGVSYNEQF
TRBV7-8	ASSLTAGGYGYT
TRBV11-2	ASSFRGLPQETQY
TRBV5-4	ASSLGVTGSGNTIY
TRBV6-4	ASSVSGGAGNEQF
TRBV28	ASRPGPQETQY
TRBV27	ASSLAQGGSGYT
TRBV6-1	ASKEAPGYGYT